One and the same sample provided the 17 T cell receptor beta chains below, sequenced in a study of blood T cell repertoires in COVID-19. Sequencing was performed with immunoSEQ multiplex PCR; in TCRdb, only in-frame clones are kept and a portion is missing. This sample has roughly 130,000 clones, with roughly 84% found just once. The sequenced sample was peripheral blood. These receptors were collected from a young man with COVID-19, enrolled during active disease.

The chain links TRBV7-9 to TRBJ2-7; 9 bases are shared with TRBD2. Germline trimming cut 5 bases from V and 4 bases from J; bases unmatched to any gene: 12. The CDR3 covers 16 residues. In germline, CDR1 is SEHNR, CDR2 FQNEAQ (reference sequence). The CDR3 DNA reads TGTGCCAGCAGCGCGGCTAGCGGGACGTATGTGTACGAGCAGTACTTC. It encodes CASSAASGTYVYEQYF.

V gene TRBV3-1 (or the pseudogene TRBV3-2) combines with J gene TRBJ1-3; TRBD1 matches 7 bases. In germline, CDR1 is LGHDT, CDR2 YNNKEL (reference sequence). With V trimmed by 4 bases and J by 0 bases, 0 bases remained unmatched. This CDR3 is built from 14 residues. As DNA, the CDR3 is TGTGCCAGCAGCCGGGACAGCTCTGGAAACACCATATATTTT. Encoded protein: CASSRDSSGNTIYF.

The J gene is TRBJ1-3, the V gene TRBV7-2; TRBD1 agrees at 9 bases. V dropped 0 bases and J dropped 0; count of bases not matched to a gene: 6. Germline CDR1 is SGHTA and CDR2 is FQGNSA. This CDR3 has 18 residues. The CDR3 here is CASSLAGWTGASGNTIYF. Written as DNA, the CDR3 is TGTGCCAGCAGCTTAGCCGGGTGGACAGGGGCCTCTGGAAACACCATATATTTT.

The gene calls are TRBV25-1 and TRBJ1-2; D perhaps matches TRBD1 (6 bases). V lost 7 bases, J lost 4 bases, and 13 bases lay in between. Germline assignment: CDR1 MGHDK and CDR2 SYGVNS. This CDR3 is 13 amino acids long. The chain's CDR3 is CASTSRDIYGYTF. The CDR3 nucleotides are TGTGCCAGCACCTCCAGGGACATCTATGGCTACACCTTC.

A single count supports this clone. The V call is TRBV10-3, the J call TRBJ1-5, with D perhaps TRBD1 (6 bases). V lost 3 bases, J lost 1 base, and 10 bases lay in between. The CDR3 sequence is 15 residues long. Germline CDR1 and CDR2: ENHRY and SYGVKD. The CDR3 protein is CAISERTDSNQPQHF. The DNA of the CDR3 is TGTGCCATCAGTGAAAGGACAGACAGCAATCAGCCCCAGCATTTT.

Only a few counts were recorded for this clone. CDR3 in amino acids: CASSIGRSYEQYF. CDR3 nucleotides: TGTGCCAGTAGTATCGGCAGGTCCTACGAGCAGTACTTC. The gene calls are TRBV19 and TRBJ2-7; D uncertain. Germline CDR1 LNHDA, CDR2 SQIVND (reference sequence). Between the trimmed V and J ends, which lost 3 bases and 1 base, there was a span of 7 bases. This CDR3 spans 13 amino acids.

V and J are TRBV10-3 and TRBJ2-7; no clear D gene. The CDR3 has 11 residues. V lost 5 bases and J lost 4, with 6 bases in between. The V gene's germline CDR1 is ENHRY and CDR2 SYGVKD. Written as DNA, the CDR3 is TGTGCCATCAGTAATCGTTACGAGCAGTACTTC. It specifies CAISNRYEQYF.

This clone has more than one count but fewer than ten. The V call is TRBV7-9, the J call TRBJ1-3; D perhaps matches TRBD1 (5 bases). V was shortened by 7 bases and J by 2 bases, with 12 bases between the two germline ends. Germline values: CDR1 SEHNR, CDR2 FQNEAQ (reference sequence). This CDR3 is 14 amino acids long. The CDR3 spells CASNRDLTGNTIYF. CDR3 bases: TGTGCCAGCAACCGGGACTTAACTGGAAACACCATATATTTT.

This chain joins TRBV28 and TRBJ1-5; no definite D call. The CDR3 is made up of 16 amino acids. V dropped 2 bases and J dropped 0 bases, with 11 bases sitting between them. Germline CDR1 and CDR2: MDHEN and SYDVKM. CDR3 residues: CASSLPGAYSNQPQHF. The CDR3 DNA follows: TGTGCCAGCAGTTTACCGGGAGCATATAGCAATCAGCCCCAGCATTTT.

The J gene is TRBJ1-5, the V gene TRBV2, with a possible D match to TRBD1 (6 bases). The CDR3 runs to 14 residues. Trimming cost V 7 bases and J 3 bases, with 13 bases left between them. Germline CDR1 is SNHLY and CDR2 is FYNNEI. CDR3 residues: CASKGGSNNQPQHF. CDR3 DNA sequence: TGTGCCAGCAAGGGGGGGTCAAACAATCAGCCCCAGCATTTT.

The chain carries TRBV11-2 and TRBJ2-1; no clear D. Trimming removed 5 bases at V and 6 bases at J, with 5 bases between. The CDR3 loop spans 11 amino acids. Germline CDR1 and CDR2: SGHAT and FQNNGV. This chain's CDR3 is CASSSFNEQFF. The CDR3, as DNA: TGTGCCAGCAGCAGCTTCAATGAGCAGTTCTTC.

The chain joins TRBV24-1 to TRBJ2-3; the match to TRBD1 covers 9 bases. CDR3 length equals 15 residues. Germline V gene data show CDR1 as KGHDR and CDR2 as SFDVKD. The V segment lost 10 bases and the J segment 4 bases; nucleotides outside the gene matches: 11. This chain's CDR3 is CATARSGQGSDTQYF. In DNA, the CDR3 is TGTGCCACTGCTCGCTCGGGACAGGGATCAGATACGCAGTATTTT.

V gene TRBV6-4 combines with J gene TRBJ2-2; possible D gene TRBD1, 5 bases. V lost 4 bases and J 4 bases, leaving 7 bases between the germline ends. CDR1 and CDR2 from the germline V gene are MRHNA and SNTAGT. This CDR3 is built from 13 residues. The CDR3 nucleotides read TGTGCCAGCAGTGCAGGGATCACCGGGGAGCTGTTTTTT. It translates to CASSAGITGELFF.

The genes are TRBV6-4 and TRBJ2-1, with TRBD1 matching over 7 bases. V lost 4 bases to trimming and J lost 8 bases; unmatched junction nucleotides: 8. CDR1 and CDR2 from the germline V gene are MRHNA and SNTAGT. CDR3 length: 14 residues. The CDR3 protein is CASSVRRQGDEQFF. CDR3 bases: TGTGCCAGCAGTGTCCGAAGACAGGGTGATGAGCAGTTCTTC.

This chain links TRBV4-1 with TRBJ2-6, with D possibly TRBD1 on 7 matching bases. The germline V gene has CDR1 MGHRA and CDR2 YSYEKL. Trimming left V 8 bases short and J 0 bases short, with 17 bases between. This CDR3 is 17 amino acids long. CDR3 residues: CASAGGGQSSGANVLTF. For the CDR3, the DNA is TGCGCCAGCGCCGGAGGGGGCCAAAGCTCTGGGGCCAACGTCCTGACTTTC.

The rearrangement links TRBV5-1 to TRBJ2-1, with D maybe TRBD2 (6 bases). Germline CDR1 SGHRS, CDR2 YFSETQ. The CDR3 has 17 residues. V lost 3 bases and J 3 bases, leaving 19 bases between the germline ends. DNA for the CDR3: TGCGCCAGCAGCTCGTCTCGACACGGGACTGACTACAATGAGCAGTTCTTC. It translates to CASSSSRHGTDYNEQFF.

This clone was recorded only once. CDR3 bases: TGTGCCAGTAGTAAAGGAGGGCGCGGCTATGGCTACACCTTC. It is translated as CASSKGGRGYGYTF. The chain has TRBV19 and TRBJ1-2; D ambiguous. The V gene lost 4 bases and the J gene lost 4 bases, with 13 bases spanning the gap. The CDR3 consists of 14 residues. Germline V gives CDR1 LNHDA, CDR2 SQIVND (reference sequence). Full variable domain (remainder filled in from reference TRBV19 and TRBJ1-2): DGGITQSPKYLFRKEGQNVTLSCEQNLNHDAMYWYRQDPGQGLRLIYYSQIVNDFQKGDIAEGYSVSREKKESFPLTVTSAQKNPTAFYLCASSKGGRGYGYTFGSGTRLTVV.